This T cell receptor (beta chain) was captured by sequencing in a study of blood T cell repertoires in COVID-19. Study summary: The origin of the acute and convalescent COVID-19 samples was the United States, Italy and Spain. Sources were T cells, B-cell-depleted T cells, or PBMCs; the material itself was cDNA or gDNA.

This clone appeared a single time. Germline V gene sequence: CDR1 MNHEY, CDR2 SVGAGI. The V end lost 5 bases, the J end lost 0 bases, and 11 bases lay between the germline ends. This CDR3 is 15 amino acids long. TCRdb keeps only in-frame clones here, not all; method: immunoSEQ multiplex PCR. The data hold over 50,000 clones, with roughly 72% observed a single time. This clonotype originated in a woman in her 70s with COVID-19, enrolled during active disease. Sequences were obtained from peripheral blood. The chain combines TRBV6-5 with TRBJ1-3, with a weak D call TRBD1 (6 bases). CDR3 sequence (DNA): TGTGCCAGCAGTCGACAGGAGAGCTCTGGAAACACCATATATTTT. Translating gives CASSRQESSGNTIYF.